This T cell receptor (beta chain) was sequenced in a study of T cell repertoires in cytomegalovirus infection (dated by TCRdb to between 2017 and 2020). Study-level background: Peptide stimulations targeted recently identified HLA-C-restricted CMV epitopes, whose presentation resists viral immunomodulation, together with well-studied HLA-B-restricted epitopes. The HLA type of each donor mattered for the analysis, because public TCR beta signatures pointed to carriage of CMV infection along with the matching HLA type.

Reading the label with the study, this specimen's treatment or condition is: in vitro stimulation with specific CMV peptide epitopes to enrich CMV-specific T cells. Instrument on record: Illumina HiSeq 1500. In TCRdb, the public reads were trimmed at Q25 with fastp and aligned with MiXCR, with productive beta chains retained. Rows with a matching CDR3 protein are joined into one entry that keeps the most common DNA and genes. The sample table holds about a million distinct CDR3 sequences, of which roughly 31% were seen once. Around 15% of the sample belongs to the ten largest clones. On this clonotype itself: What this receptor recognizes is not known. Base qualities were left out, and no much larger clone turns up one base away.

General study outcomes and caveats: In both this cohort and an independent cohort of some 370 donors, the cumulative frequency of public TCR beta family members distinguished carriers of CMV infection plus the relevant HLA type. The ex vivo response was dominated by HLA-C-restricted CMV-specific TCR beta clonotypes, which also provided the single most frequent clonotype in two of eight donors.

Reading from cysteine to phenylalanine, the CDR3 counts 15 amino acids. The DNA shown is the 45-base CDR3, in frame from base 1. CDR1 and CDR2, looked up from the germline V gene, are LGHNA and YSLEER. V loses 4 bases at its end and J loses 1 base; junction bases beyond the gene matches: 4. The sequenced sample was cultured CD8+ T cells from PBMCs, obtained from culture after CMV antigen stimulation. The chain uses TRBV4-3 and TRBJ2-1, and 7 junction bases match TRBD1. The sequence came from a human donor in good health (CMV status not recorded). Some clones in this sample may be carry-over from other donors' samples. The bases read TGCGCCAGCAGCCCAGGGACAGATTCCTACAATGAGCAGTTCTTC. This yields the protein CASSPGTDSYNEQFF.